This TCR beta chain was identified in a study of post-analysis software for immune sequencing data. About the study: There were relapsing-remitting, secondary progressive and progressive-relapsing multiple sclerosis among the disease courses included. Overall study findings and caveats: For normalized Chao1 diversity, multiple sclerosis patients scored significantly lower than controls did. Among roughly five TRBV segments more frequent in patients than controls were TRBV5-6, TRBV5-1 and TRBV20-1.

For this clonotype: No antigen is known for it. The junction departs from germline at one end; a sequencing error may be responsible.

Libraries were made from TCR beta cDNA, and they carried unique molecular identifiers. One entry per CDR3 protein results from TCRdb running MiXCR on the PCR reads. Here the sample spans hundreds of thousands of distinct CDR3 sequences, 40% to 50% being singletons. CDR1 is MGHRA and CDR2 is YSYEKL in the germline V gene. This CDR3 region has 15 residues. This clonotype originated in a girl under 18 with multiple sclerosis. Sample: blood. The rearrangement uses TRBV4-1 and TRBJ2-7, with D perhaps TRBD1 (6 bases). The CDR3 DNA sequence: TGCACCAGCAGCCAAGTGGGGGCTAGTTCCTACGAGCAGTACTTC. It specifies CTSSQVGASSYEQYF.